This T cell receptor beta chain was captured in a study of vaccination effects on CD4 cells after COVID-19. Study summary: Post-vaccine specimens arrived a median 72 days past the second dose. Overall study findings and caveats: The study found marked clonal contraction of infection- and vaccine-induced clones late after vaccination.

Assay: immunoSEQ multiplex PCR; the TCRdb copy retains only in-frame clones and omits some. The table records about 57,000 clones, about 78% of them present only once. The CDR3 runs to 15 residues. V was trimmed by 0 bases and J by 6 bases, leaving 16 bases between them. The germline V gene encodes CDR1 SGHTS and CDR2 YDEGEE. Details on this clone: Its antigen is currently unknown.

With about ten days of culture completed, CD4+ T cells were isolated. The participants, recipients of two vaccine doses, got either BNT162b2 or mRNA-1273. Cells had half their medium changed to IL-2 medium on days 3 and 7. This TCR was recovered from a human donor who received a COVID-19 vaccine. The specimen was CD4+ T cells from PBMCs cultured without peptide, collected after COVID-19 vaccination. The rearrangement links TRBV5-8 to TRBJ2-7, with D tentatively TRBD1 (5 bases). CDR3 in amino acids: CASSLGQGRVSEQYF. CDR3 in DNA: TGTGCCAGCAGCTTGGGGCAGGGTAGAGTGTCCGAGCAGTACTTC.